A selection of T cell receptor beta chains follows, all from one sample in a study of blood T cells in healthy people across ages. Using its own MiXCR run on the 5' RACE reads, TCRdb lists one record per CDR3 protein. The data hold about 1.8 million distinct CDR3 sequences, with less than 50% observed a single time. The sequencing input was blood. These receptors were obtained from a woman aged 40 to 50 in good health. CDR3s include the opening cysteine and the closing phenylalanine or tryptophan. Each record gives: J gene, V gene, D gene, clone size, CDR3 length, CDR3 protein, CDR3 DNA. The D gene is left open where the match is weak. Some rows mark clone size as missing; the rest say once, few, many or name a class of expanded clone.

TRBJ2-5,TRBV28,-,-,14,CASRVQGEQETQYF,TGTGCCAGCAGGGTTCAGGGCGAACAAGAGACCCAGTACTTC
TRBJ2-1,TRBV6-2/TRBV6-3,TRBD1,few,15,CASSPQDRGYNEQFF,TGTGCCAGCAGTCCCCAGGACAGGGGCTACAATGAGCAGTTCTTC
TRBJ2-7,TRBV6-6,-,few,13,CASSYKTTAEQYF,TGTGCCAGCAGTTACAAGACGACCGCCGAGCAGTACTTC
TRBJ2-7,TRBV20-1,-,-,14,CRARGGTGRDEQYF,TGCAGGGCTAGAGGTGGTACGGGAAGGGACGAGCAGTACTTC
TRBJ2-5,TRBV7-2,TRBD2,-,15,CASSLTRLAQETQYF,TGTGCCAGCAGCCTAACCCGACTAGCTCAAGAGACCCAGTACTTC
TRBJ2-3,TRBV20-1,-,-,13,CSAADSPTDTQYF,TGCAGTGCCGCGGACAGTCCCACAGATACGCAGTATTTT
TRBJ2-3,TRBV6-1,-,-,14,CASSEEYSTDTQYF,TGTGCCAGCAGTGAAGAATACAGCACAGATACGCAGTATTTT
TRBJ1-5,TRBV20-1,TRBD1,-,15,CSARAGTGAPQPQHF,TGCAGTGCTAGAGCCGGGACAGGGGCTCCTCAGCCCCAGCATTTT
TRBJ1-1,TRBV20-1,-,-,15,CSARIPYALNTEAFF,TGCAGTGCTAGAATTCCCTATGCGTTGAACACTGAAGCTTTCTTT
TRBJ1-1,TRBV4-1,-,-,13,CASSHPGTLEAFF,TGCGCCAGCAGCCACCCAGGGACCTTGGAAGCTTTCTTT
TRBJ1-4,TRBV6-5,-,few,14,CASSYGPGGEKLFF,TGTGCCAGCAGTTACGGACCGGGAGGTGAAAAACTGTTTTTT
TRBJ2-6,TRBV12-3/TRBV12-4,-,many,16,CASSLNRASGANVLTF,TGTGCCAGCAGTCTGAACAGGGCTTCAGGGGCCAACGTCCTGACTTTC
TRBJ2-5,TRBV29-1,TRBD1,many,13,CSIPGTGGETQYF,TGCAGCATCCCCGGGACAGGTGGAGAGACCCAGTACTTC
TRBJ2-3,TRBV27,TRBD1,few,17,CASSLLTGVGRTDTQYF,TGTGCCAGCAGTTTATTAACAGGGGTCGGACGCACAGATACGCAGTATTTT
TRBJ1-5,TRBV28,-,-,14,CASGITGDNQPQHF,TGTGCCAGCGGTATTACAGGAGACAATCAGCCCCAGCATTTT
TRBJ2-5,TRBV2,TRBD1,-,15,CASSGMGQGEETQYF,TGTGCCAGCAGTGGGATGGGACAGGGGGAAGAGACCCAGTACTTC
TRBJ2-3,TRBV18,-,-,16,CASSPYASRPRDTQYF,TGTGCCAGCTCACCATATGCTAGCAGACCTCGGGATACGCAGTATTTT
TRBJ2-4,TRBV28,TRBD1,-,17,CASSFKDRDLAKNIQYF,TGTGCCAGCAGTTTTAAGGACAGGGACCTAGCCAAAAACATTCAGTACTTC
TRBJ2-7,TRBV4-1,-,-,16,CAGSQDSQGPSYEQYF,TGCGCCGGCAGCCAAGATTCTCAGGGGCCCTCCTACGAGCAGTACTTC
TRBJ2-1,TRBV3-1,TRBD2,-,19,CASSQDPWSTSGGINEQFF,TGTGCCAGCAGCCAAGATCCGTGGTCCACTAGCGGGGGTATCAATGAGCAGTTCTTC
TRBJ2-5,TRBV10-3,-,-,13,CAISESVLDEQYF,TGTGCCATCAGTGAATCCGTGCTCGATGAGCAGTACTTC
TRBJ2-3,TRBV5-1,TRBD2,-,16,CASSLALAASTDTQYF,TGCGCCAGCAGCTTGGCGCTAGCGGCCAGCACAGATACGCAGTATTTT
TRBJ1-1,TRBV7-9,TRBD1,-,14,CASSPGTGETEAFF,TGTGCCAGCAGCCCCGGGACAGGGGAAACTGAAGCTTTCTTT
TRBJ2-1,TRBV20-1,TRBD2,few,13,CSPGDSGANEQFF,TGCAGCCCTGGGGATAGCGGGGCCAATGAGCAGTTCTTC
TRBJ2-7,TRBV28,-,few,12,CASGDSPGEQYF,TGTGCCTCGGGGGACAGTCCGGGGGAGCAGTACTTC
TRBJ1-2,TRBV9,-,-,16,CASSPSPFPDNYGYTF,TGTGCCAGCAGCCCCAGTCCTTTCCCTGACAACTATGGCTACACCTTC
TRBJ2-7,TRBV19,-,-,17,CASSTPDETKARYEQYF,TGTGCCAGTAGTACCCCGGACGAGACGAAGGCGAGGTACGAGCAGTACTTC
TRBJ2-7,TRBV6-5,TRBD2,-,14,CASSSGTSGHEQYF,TGTGCCAGCAGCTCCGGGACTAGCGGGCACGAGCAGTACTTC
TRBJ2-5,TRBV10-3,-,few,16,CATRGPSDSDWETQYF,TGTGCCACCCGAGGTCCATCGGACAGTGATTGGGAGACCCAGTACTTC
TRBJ1-1,TRBV5-1,-,few,14,CASSPSGVGTEAFF,TGCGCCAGCAGCCCTAGTGGGGTAGGCACTGAAGCTTTCTTT
TRBJ1-2,TRBV6-2/TRBV6-3,-,-,15,CASSYSDRKLYGYTF,TGTGCCAGCAGTTACTCAGACAGGAAACTCTATGGCTACACCTTC